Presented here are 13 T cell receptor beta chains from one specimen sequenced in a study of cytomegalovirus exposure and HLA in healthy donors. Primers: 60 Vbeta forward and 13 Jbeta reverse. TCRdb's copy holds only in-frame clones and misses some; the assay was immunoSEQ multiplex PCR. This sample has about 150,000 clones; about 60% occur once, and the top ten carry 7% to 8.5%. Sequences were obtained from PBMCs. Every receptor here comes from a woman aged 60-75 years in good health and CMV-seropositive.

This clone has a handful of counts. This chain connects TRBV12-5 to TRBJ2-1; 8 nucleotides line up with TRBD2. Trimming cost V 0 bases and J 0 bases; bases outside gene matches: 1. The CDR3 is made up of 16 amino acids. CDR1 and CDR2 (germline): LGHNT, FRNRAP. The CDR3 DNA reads TGTGCTAGTGGTTTGGTAAGCGGGGGCTCCTACAATGAGCAGTTCTTC. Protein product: CASGLVSGGSYNEQFF.

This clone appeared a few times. In DNA, the CDR3 is TGTGCCAGAAGCGGACAGGCTAGCGGGGAACAAGAGACCCAGTACTTC. Protein product: CARSGQASGEQETQYF. This sequence joins TRBV5-3 and TRBJ2-5; 9 bases match TRBD2. TRBV5-3 belongs to the ORF category, with a function that is uncertain. With 4 bases clipped from V and 2 bases from J, the junction kept 9 bases outside the gene matches. This CDR3 comprises 16 residues.

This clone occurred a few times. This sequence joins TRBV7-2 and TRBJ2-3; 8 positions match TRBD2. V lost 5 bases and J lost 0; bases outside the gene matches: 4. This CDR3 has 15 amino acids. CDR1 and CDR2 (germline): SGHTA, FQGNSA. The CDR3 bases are TGTGCCAGCAGCCCACTAGCGGCTAGCACAGATACGCAGTATTTT. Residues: CASSPLAASTDTQYF.

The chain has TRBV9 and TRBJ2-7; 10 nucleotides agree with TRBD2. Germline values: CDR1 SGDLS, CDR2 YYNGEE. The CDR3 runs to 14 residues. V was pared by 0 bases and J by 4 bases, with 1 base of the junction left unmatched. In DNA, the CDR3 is TGTGCCAGCAGCGTAGGTAGCGGGGGGTACGAGCAGTACTTC. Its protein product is CASSVGSGGYEQYF. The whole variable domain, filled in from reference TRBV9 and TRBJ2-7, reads DSGVTQTPKHLITATGQRVTLRCSPRSGDLSVYWYQQSLDQGLQFLIQYYNGEERAKGNILERFSAQQFPDLHSELNLSSLELGDSALYFCASSVGSGGYEQYFGPGTRLTVT.

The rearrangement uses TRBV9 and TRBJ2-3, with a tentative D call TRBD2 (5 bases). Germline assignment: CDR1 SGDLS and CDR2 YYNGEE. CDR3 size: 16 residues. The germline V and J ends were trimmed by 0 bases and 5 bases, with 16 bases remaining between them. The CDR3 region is CASSVGLAASQDTQYF. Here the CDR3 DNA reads TGTGCCAGCAGCGTAGGGCTAGCCGCCAGCCAAGATACGCAGTATTTT. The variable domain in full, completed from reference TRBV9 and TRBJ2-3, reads DSGVTQTPKHLITATGQRVTLRCSPRSGDLSVYWYQQSLDQGLQFLIQYYNGEERAKGNILERFSAQQFPDLHSELNLSSLELGDSALYFCASSVGLAASQDTQYFGPGTRLTVL.

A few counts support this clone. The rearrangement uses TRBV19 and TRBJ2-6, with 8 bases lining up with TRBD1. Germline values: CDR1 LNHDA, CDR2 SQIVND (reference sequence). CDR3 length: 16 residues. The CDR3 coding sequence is TGTGCAGCCCGGGACAGGTTTACCTCTGGGGCCAACGTCCTGACTTTC. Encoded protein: CAARDRFTSGANVLTF.

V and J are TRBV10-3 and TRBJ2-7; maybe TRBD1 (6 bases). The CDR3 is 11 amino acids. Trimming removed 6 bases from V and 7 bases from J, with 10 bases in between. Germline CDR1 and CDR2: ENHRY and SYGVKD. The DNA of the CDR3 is TGTGCCATCAGCTCCGGACAGGAGCAGTACTTC. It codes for CAISSGQEQYF.

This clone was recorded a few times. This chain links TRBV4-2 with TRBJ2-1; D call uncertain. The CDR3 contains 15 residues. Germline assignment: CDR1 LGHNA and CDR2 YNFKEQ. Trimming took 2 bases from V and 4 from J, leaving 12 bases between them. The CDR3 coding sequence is TGTGCCAGCAGCCAACCACAAGAGGATTACAATGAGCAGTTCTTC. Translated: CASSQPQEDYNEQFF.

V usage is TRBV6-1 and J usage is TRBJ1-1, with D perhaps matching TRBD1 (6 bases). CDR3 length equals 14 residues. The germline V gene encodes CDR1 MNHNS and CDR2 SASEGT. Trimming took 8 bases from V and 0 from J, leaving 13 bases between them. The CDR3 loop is CASRMGALNTEAFF. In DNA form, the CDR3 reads TGTGCCAGCCGAATGGGGGCTCTGAACACTGAAGCTTTCTTT.

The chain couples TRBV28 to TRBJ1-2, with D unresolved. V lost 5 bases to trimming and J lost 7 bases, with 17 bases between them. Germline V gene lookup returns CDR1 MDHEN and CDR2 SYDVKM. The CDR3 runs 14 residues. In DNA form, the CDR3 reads TGTGCCAGCAGTATCCTCCCGGGATTGCTTGGCTACACCTTC. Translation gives CASSILPGLLGYTF.

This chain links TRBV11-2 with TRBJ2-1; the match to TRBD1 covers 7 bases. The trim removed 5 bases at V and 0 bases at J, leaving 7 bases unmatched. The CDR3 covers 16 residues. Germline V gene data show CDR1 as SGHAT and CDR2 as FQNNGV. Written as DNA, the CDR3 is TGTGCCAGCAGCGCTCGGGACAGTTCCTCCTACAATGAGCAGTTCTTC. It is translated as CASSARDSSSYNEQFF. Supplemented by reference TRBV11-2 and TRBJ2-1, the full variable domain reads EAGVAQSPRYKIIEKRQSVAFWCNPISGHATLYWYQQILGQGPKLLIQFQNNGVVDDSQLPKDRFSAERLKGVDSTLKIQPAKLEDSAVYLCASSARDSSSYNEQFFGPGTRLTVL.

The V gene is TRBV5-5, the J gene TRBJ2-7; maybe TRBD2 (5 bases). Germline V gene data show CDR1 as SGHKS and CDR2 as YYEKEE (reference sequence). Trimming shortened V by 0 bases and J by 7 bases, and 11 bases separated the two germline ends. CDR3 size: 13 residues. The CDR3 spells CASSLDFRREQYF. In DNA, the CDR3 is TGTGCCAGCAGCTTGGACTTCCGGAGGGAGCAGTACTTC.

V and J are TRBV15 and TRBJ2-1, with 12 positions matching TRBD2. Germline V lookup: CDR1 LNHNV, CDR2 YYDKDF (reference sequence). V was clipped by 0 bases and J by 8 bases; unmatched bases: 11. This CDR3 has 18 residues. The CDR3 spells CATSRDLGASGRVDEQFF. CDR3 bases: TGTGCCACCAGCAGAGATCTAGGGGCTAGCGGGAGGGTCGATGAGCAGTTCTTC.